These 29 T cell receptor beta chains share one sample of origin, sequenced in a study of neurological immune-mediated disorders. In TCRdb, the 5' RACE reads were re-called with MiXCR into one record per CDR3 protein. The sample contains tens of thousands of distinct CDR3 sequences, less than 5.5% of which appear only once. Source material: PBMCs. The receptors derive from a man aged 25 to 40 with multiple sclerosis.

In this sample, this clonotype turned up many times. The V and J genes are TRBV24-1 and TRBJ2-1; 10 bases agree with TRBD2. CDR3 size: 16 residues. Trimming removed 2 bases from V and 6 bases from J; junction bases left unmatched: 6. Germline lookup yields CDR1 KGHDR and CDR2 SFDVKD. The CDR3 coding sequence is TGTGCCACCAGTGATTCTGGACTAGCGGTCACCAATGAGCAGTTCTTC. Encoded protein: CATSDSGLAVTNEQFF.

This clonotype was seen ten or more times. The chain carries TRBV11-2 and TRBJ1-1; no clear D gene. The CDR3 is made up of 17 amino acids. V shed 5 bases and J shed 4 bases, with 23 bases lying between them. CDR1 and CDR2 from the germline V gene are SGHAT and FQNNGV. CDR3: CASSPARPTVFRTEAFF. CDR3 in DNA: TGTGCCAGCAGCCCCGCACGCCCGACCGTTTTTCGCACTGAAGCTTTCTTT.

This clonotype has ten or more counts. V and J are TRBV11-2 and TRBJ1-1; D ambiguous. The germline CDR1 and CDR2 sequences are SGHAT and FQNNGV. The CDR3 totals 13 residues. The V gene lost 4 bases and the J gene lost 4 bases, with 10 bases spanning the gap. The CDR3 coding sequence is TGTGCCAGCAGCTGGCGGGCGAGCACTGAAGCTTTCTTT. Its translation is CASSWRASTEAFF. Supplemented by reference TRBV11-2 and TRBJ1-1, the full variable domain reads EAGVAQSPRYKIIEKRQSVAFWCNPISGHATLYWYQQILGQGPKLLIQFQNNGVVDDSQLPKDRFSAERLKGVDSTLKIQPAKLEDSAVYLCASSWRASTEAFFGQGTRLTVV.

This chain links TRBV6-4 with TRBJ1-5; D uncertain. CDR3 length: 14 residues. V was shortened by 0 bases and J by 7 bases, with 10 bases between the two germline ends. Germline V gene sequence: CDR1 MRHNA, CDR2 SNTAGT. CDR3 residues: CASSDSTSGQPQHF. The CDR3 DNA reads TGTGCCAGCAGTGACTCAACAAGTGGACAGCCCCAGCATTTT.

This clonotype showed up many times. The chain has TRBV15 and TRBJ1-2, with D uncertain. The CDR3 has 15 amino acids. Trimming stripped 0 bases from V and 1 base from J, with 9 bases between. Germline V lookup: CDR1 LNHNV, CDR2 YYDKDF (reference sequence). DNA of the CDR3: TGTGCCACCAGCAGAGACCTACAGTATAACTATGGCTACACCTTC. Residues: CATSRDLQYNYGYTF.

The CDR3 DNA sequence: TGTGCCAGCAGTGAGCCGGGACAGGGGATAAATGGCTACACCTTC. Translating it yields CASSEPGQGINGYTF. J is TRBJ1-2 and V is TRBV25-1; 10 bases are shared with TRBD1. V was clipped by 3 bases and J by 6 bases; unmatched bases: 7. CDR1 MGHDK and CDR2 SYGVNS come from the germline V gene. The CDR3 extends over 15 amino acids.

This clonotype was picked up many times. V usage is TRBV29-1 and J usage is TRBJ1-2; 9 nucleotides line up with TRBD1. After removal of 4 bases from V and 0 bases from J, the junction contained 0 bases not matched to a gene. Per germline, CDR1 SQVTM and CDR2 ANQGSEA. CDR3 length: 13 amino acids. CDR3 nucleotide sequence: TGCAGCGTTGGGACAGGGGCTAACTATGGCTACACCTTC. It encodes CSVGTGANYGYTF. The complete variable domain, with remaining parts taken from reference TRBV29-1 and TRBJ1-2, reads SAVISQKPSRDICQRGTSLTIQCQVDSQVTMMFWYRQQPGQSLTLIATANQGSEATYESGFVIDKFPISRPNLTFSTLTVSNMSPEDSSIYLCSVGTGANYGYTFGSGTRLTVV.

V and J are TRBV12-3 or TRBV12-4 and TRBJ1-1; D might be TRBD1 (5 bases). Trimming shortened V by 5 bases and J by 7 bases, and 17 bases separated the two germline ends. CDR3 length: 14 amino acids. CDR3 bases: TGTGCCAGCAGTCGGACCCTTTTGGGGGGTGAAGCTTTCTTT. Amino acid sequence: CASSRTLLGGEAFF.

This clonotype was counted ten times or more. This rearrangement joins TRBV6-5 to TRBJ2-1, with D possibly being TRBD1 or TRBD2 (5 bases each). Per the germline V gene, CDR1 is MNHEY and CDR2 is SVGAGI. The CDR3 sequence is 14 residues long. Trimming pared 7 bases from V and 2 bases from J, leaving 12 bases between. The CDR3 spells CASNRDGPYNEQFF. CDR3 DNA: TGTGCCAGCAACCGGGACGGACCCTACAATGAGCAGTTCTTC.

This clonotype has a count of ten or more. This chain joins TRBV20-1 and TRBJ2-1; D not resolved. Germline lookup yields CDR1 DFQATT and CDR2 SNEGSKA (reference sequence). This CDR3 contains 11 residues. V shed 1 base and J shed 6 bases, with 4 bases lying between them. The CDR3 loop reads CSARVSNEQFF. The CDR3 coding sequence is TGCAGTGCTAGAGTTAGCAATGAGCAGTTCTTC.

This clonotype was seen many times. The J gene is TRBJ1-5, the V gene TRBV5-1, with no clear D. This CDR3 has 17 residues. The germline gives CDR1 SGHRS, CDR2 YFSETQ. V dropped 5 bases and J dropped 3 bases, with 21 bases sitting between them. As DNA, the CDR3 is TGCGCCAGCAGTCCTGAGCCCTCGGGATTGCTCAATCAGCCCCAGCATTTT. Residues: CASSPEPSGLLNQPQHF.

This clonotype occurred many times. The rearrangement joins TRBV20-1 to TRBJ1-2, with D possibly being TRBD1 (6 bases). Germline V lookup: CDR1 DFQATT, CDR2 SNEGSKA (reference sequence). The CDR3 is made up of 12 amino acids. V lost 3 bases and J lost 10, with 15 bases in between. CDR3 bases: TGCAGTGCTAGTGTACCAGGGGAACCCTACACCTTC. This codes for CSASVPGEPYTF.

This clonotype was detected ten times or more. The V and J genes are TRBV7-9 and TRBJ1-1; D is ambiguous. CDR3 length: 12 residues. Trimming removed 6 bases from V and 3 bases from J, with 8 bases in between. Germline CDR1 reads SEHNR; CDR2 reads FQNEAQ (reference sequence). CDR3 loop: CASRWRYTEAFF. In nucleotides, the CDR3 is TGTGCCAGCAGATGGAGATACACTGAAGCTTTCTTT. Full variable domain (outside the CDR3, taken from reference TRBV7-9 and TRBJ1-1): DTGVSQNPRHKITKRGQNVTFRCDPISEHNRLYWYRQTLGQGPEFLTYFQNEAQLEKSRLLSDRFSAERPKGSFSTLEIQRTEQGDSAMYLCASRWRYTEAFFGQGTRLTVV.

This clonotype was detected a few times. The chain has TRBV4-1 and TRBJ2-1, with TRBD2 identical over 7 bases. CDR3 size: 15 residues. Germline-derived CDR1 and CDR2 are MGHRA and YSYEKL. V gave up 2 bases and J gave up 13 bases; unmatched junction bases: 14. CDR3 nucleotides: TGCGCCAGCAGCCAACTCTGGCCTCAAGCGGGGTCCCAGTTCTTC. Residues: CASSQLWPQAGSQFF.

This clonotype was recorded a few times. The chain links TRBV5-1 to TRBJ2-1, with 11 bases identical to TRBD1. Germline V CDR1 and CDR2: SGHRS, YFSETQ. Trimming took 6 bases from V and 6 from J; bases not matched to a gene: 8. The length of the CDR3 is 15 residues. This CDR3 is CASIEGQGAPNEQFF. The DNA for the CDR3 is TGCGCCAGCATCGAAGGACAGGGGGCGCCCAATGAGCAGTTCTTC.

V is TRBV3-1 and J is TRBJ2-5; 10 nucleotides align to TRBD2. V was pared by 1 base and J by 1 base, with 3 bases of the junction left unmatched. The CDR3 sequence is 16 residues long. The germline V gene encodes CDR1 LGHDT and CDR2 YNNKEL (reference sequence). This CDR3 reads CASSQGSSGGQETQYF. The CDR3 bases are TGTGCCAGCAGCCAAGGGTCTAGCGGGGGCCAAGAGACCCAGTACTTC.

This clonotype was counted at least ten times. The chain employs TRBV5-5 and TRBJ2-3, with a tentative D call TRBD1 (6 bases). Germline V gene data show CDR1 as SGHKS and CDR2 as YYEKEE (reference sequence). With 4 bases removed from V and 4 bases from J, the gap between germline ends came to 16 bases. The CDR3 loop spans 15 amino acids. The CDR3 loop reads CASSRSLQGPDTQYF. DNA for the CDR3: TGTGCCAGCAGCCGATCATTACAGGGACCAGATACGCAGTATTTT.

There are many counts of this clonotype. This sequence joins TRBV4-1 and TRBJ2-2; TRBD2 matches 8 bases. In germline, CDR1 is MGHRA, CDR2 YSYEKL. There are 16 residues in the CDR3. The junction had 9 bases not matched to a gene; V was cut back by 4 bases and J by 5 bases. DNA of the CDR3: TGCGCCAGCAGCCCCATAGCGGGGACGCGGACCGGGGAGCTGTTTTTT. It yields the protein CASSPIAGTRTGELFF.

The V and J genes are TRBV6-6 and TRBJ1-5, with D maybe TRBD1 (6 bases). The CDR3 runs to 14 residues. CDR1 and CDR2 from the germline V gene are MNHNY and SVGAGI (reference sequence). With 6 bases removed from V and 4 bases from J, the gap between germline ends came to 13 bases. CDR3 residues: CASSLTGINQPQHF. CDR3 in DNA: TGTGCCAGCAGCCTAACAGGGATAAATCAGCCCCAGCATTTT.

This clonotype was detected many times. The chain carries TRBV25-1 and TRBJ1-2; D may be TRBD1 (6 bases). The CDR3 contains 13 residues. Per the germline V gene, CDR1 is MGHDK and CDR2 is SYGVNS. V was trimmed by 3 bases and J by 5 bases, leaving 10 bases between them. The chain's CDR3 is CASSDQGHYGYTF. The CDR3 DNA reads TGTGCCAGCAGTGATCAGGGGCATTATGGCTACACCTTC.

This clonotype was found many times. V gene TRBV5-1 combines with J gene TRBJ2-3, with D perhaps TRBD2 (6 bases). CDR3 size: 15 residues. The V and J ends lost 6 bases and 2 bases respectively, with 16 bases between them. CDR1 and CDR2 from the germline V gene are SGHRS and YFSETQ. CDR3 sequence: CASTMDGSPTDTQYF. The CDR3 DNA reads as TGCGCCAGCACCATGGACGGGAGTCCCACAGATACGCAGTATTTT.

The sample holds many counts of this clonotype. This CDR3 is missing its conserved last phenylalanine or tryptophan, likely due to a read error. The J gene is TRBJ2-1, the V gene TRBV5-5; D not certain. Looked up from germline, CDR1 is SGHKS and CDR2 is YYEKEE (reference sequence). Between the trimmed V and J ends, which lost 4 bases and 0 bases, there was a span of 5 bases. The CDR3 is 13 residues long. CDR3 residues: CASSVDSYNEQFN. The CDR3 coding sequence is TGTGCCAGCAGCGTGGACTCCTACAATGAGCAGTTCAAC.

This clonotype has a handful of counts. The CDR3 coding sequence is TGTGCCACCAGTGATTCCACAGGGATTAGGGGCTACACCTTC. Translation gives CATSDSTGIRGYTF. The genes are TRBV24-1 and TRBJ1-2, with D possibly TRBD1 on 6 matching bases. The germline V and J ends were trimmed by 2 bases and 8 bases, with 14 bases remaining between them. This CDR3 has 14 amino acids. Germline loops: CDR1 KGHDR, CDR2 SFDVKD.

This clonotype was detected ten times or more. The chain is built from TRBV20-1 and TRBJ1-1, with a possible D match to TRBD1 (6 bases). Germline V lookup: CDR1 DFQATT, CDR2 SNEGSKA (reference sequence). The CDR3 sequence is 12 residues long. With 5 bases removed from V and 5 bases from J, the gap between germline ends came to 12 bases. The CDR3 spells CSAWGLGTEAFF. The CDR3 region has the DNA TGCAGTGCTTGGGGGCTGGGAACTGAAGCTTTCTTT.

This clonotype was seen ten or more times. The chain combines TRBV5-5 with TRBJ1-3, with D unresolved. The CDR3 is made up of 14 amino acids. Germline-derived CDR1 and CDR2 are SGHKS and YYEKEE (reference sequence). Trimming shortened V by 1 base and J by 0 bases, and 5 bases separated the two germline ends. The CDR3 sequence is CASSLLNSGNTIYF. The CDR3 DNA follows: TGTGCCAGCAGCTTGCTAAACTCTGGAAACACCATATATTTT. Full variable domain (rest looked up from reference TRBV5-5 and TRBJ1-3): DAGVTQSPTHLIKTRGQQVTLRCSPISGHKSVSWYQQVLGQGPQFIFQYYEKEERGRGNFPDRFSARQFPNYSSELNVNALLLGDSALYLCASSLLNSGNTIYFGEGSWLTVV.

This clonotype has a count of ten or more. J is TRBJ2-1 and V is TRBV4-1; D ambiguous. The CDR3 runs to 12 residues. Trimming left V 3 bases short and J 9 bases short, with 9 bases between. Germline-derived CDR1 and CDR2 are MGHRA and YSYEKL. The CDR3 region has the DNA TGCGCCAGCAGCCAGTTCGCAGGTGAGCAGTTCTTC. This gives the protein CASSQFAGEQFF.

This chain uses TRBV6-5 with TRBJ1-5; D may be TRBD1 (6 bases). With 2 bases removed from V and 4 bases from J, the gap between germline ends came to 15 bases. Germline V gene lookup returns CDR1 MNHEY and CDR2 SVGAGI. This CDR3 is 16 amino acids long. The CDR3 sequence: CASSYTSSRGNQPQHF. The CDR3 DNA follows: TGTGCCAGCAGTTACACCTCGTCCAGGGGTAATCAGCCCCAGCATTTT.

About this clonotype: One end of the junction varies from germline; a read error may be responsible. The rearrangement joins TRBV10-3 to TRBJ1-2, with D possibly TRBD1 on 5 matching bases. Germline CDR1 ENHRY, CDR2 SYGVKD. The CDR3 contains 14 residues. For the CDR3, the DNA is TGTGTCATCAGTGAGGCGACAGCTAACTATGGCTACACCTTC. Amino acid sequence: CVISEATANYGYTF.

At least ten counts were recorded for this clonotype. The CDR3 protein is CASSVNQADTQYF. The CDR3 DNA reads TGTGCCAGCAGCGTAAATCAGGCGGATACGCAGTATTTT. V is TRBV9 and J is TRBJ2-3, with D hard to call. The ends were cut back, 1 base at V and 6 bases at J, with 9 bases in the middle. Germline V CDR1 and CDR2: SGDLS, YYNGEE. This CDR3 contains 13 residues.